A single sample gave rise to the 18 T cell receptor beta chains below, sequenced in a study of identical twins. TCRdb passed the 5' RACE reads through MiXCR, listing each CDR3 protein once. Among fewer than 650,000 distinct CDR3 sequences listed, under 8.5% were seen once. The same sample was also studied in work on yellow fever vaccine responses in identical twins.

The specimen was PBMCs. Receptors originate from a young woman in good health.

The chain couples TRBV20-1 to TRBJ2-7, with D perhaps TRBD1 or TRBD2 (5 bases each). The CDR3 consists of 14 residues. Germline values: CDR1 DFQATT, CDR2 SNEGSKA (reference sequence). V lost 0 bases to trimming and J lost 4 bases, with 13 bases between them. The CDR3: CSARDWQGDYEQYF. The CDR3 DNA reads as TGCAGTGCTAGAGATTGGCAGGGAGATTACGAGCAGTACTTC.

Many counts were recorded for this clonotype. The V gene is TRBV7-9, the J gene TRBJ2-1; possibly TRBD2 for D (6 bases). V was shortened by 4 bases and J by 7 bases, with 17 bases between the two germline ends. The CDR3 loop spans 15 amino acids. Per germline, CDR1 SEHNR and CDR2 FQNEAQ (reference sequence). CDR3 nucleotides: TGTGCCAGCAGCTCAGCGGGCAGCCGGGAAAATGAGCAGTTCTTC. Translated, it gives CASSSAGSRENEQFF.

Many counts were recorded for this clonotype. The chain employs TRBV2 and TRBJ2-7; TRBD1 aligns across 10 bases. Germline V lookup: CDR1 SNHLY, CDR2 FYNNEI. CDR3 length: 19 amino acids. Trimming cost V 3 bases and J 2 bases; bases outside gene matches: 16. CDR3 loop: CASSEDRGATSASPYEQYF. CDR3 coding DNA: TGTGCCAGCAGTGAGGACAGGGGGGCTACTAGCGCCTCCCCCTACGAGCAGTACTTC.

The rearrangement links TRBV24-1 to TRBJ1-5, with a possible D match to TRBD1 (6 bases). This CDR3 spans 13 amino acids. CDR1 and CDR2 (germline): KGHDR, SFDVKD. Trimming stripped 5 bases from V and 3 bases from J, with 7 bases between. The chain's CDR3 is CATSGDNNQPQHF. CDR3 DNA: TGTGCCACCAGTGGGGACAACAATCAGCCCCAGCATTTT.

This chain joins TRBV20-1 and TRBJ2-7; 8 bases align to TRBD2. CDR1 and CDR2 from the germline V gene are DFQATT and SNEGSKA (reference sequence). After removal of 4 bases from V and 3 bases from J, the junction contained 8 bases not matched to a gene. This CDR3 region has 14 residues. Written as DNA, the CDR3 is TGCAGTGCTACCAGAGCGGGAGTCAGCTACGAGCAGTACTTC. Translation gives CSATRAGVSYEQYF.

The chain links TRBV6-1 to TRBJ1-1; D ambiguous. The CDR3 runs to 15 residues. CDR1 and CDR2 from the germline V gene are MNHNS and SASEGT. The V and J ends lost 1 base and 3 bases respectively, with 12 bases between them. The CDR3 DNA follows: TGTGCCAGCAGTGAAGGGCGGCATAGGGACACTGAAGCTTTCTTT. Amino acids: CASSEGRHRDTEAFF.

In this sample, this clonotype turned up many times. The CDR3 loop is CSVSREAYNEQFF. The CDR3 DNA sequence: TGCAGCGTTTCCCGAGAGGCCTACAATGAGCAGTTCTTC. V is TRBV29-1 and J is TRBJ2-1; D gene unclear. The CDR3 has 13 amino acids. The ends were cut back, 5 bases at V and 2 bases at J, with 10 bases in the middle. From germline, CDR1 is SQVTM and CDR2 ANQGSEA.

The table lists this clonotype with a few counts. The V call is TRBV20-1, the J call TRBJ2-4, with D possibly TRBD2 on 5 matching bases. The V gene lost 5 bases and the J gene lost 0 bases, with 14 bases spanning the gap. CDR3 length: 15 residues. CDR1 and CDR2 from the germline V gene are DFQATT and SNEGSKA (reference sequence). The CDR3 sequence is CSAGPGNLAKNIQYF. The CDR3 region has the DNA TGCAGTGCTGGACCGGGGAACCTAGCCAAAAACATTCAGTACTTC.

The rearrangement uses TRBV18 and TRBJ1-4, with 9 bases lining up with TRBD1. The germline V gene has CDR1 KGHSH and CDR2 LQKENI. CDR3 size: 15 residues. V shed 2 bases and J 5 bases; nucleotides not matched to a gene: 3. CDR3 nucleotide sequence: TGTGCCAGCTCACCATTTGACAGGGGGAATGAAAAACTGTTTTTT. This translates into CASSPFDRGNEKLFF.

This clonotype turned up a few times. This rearrangement joins TRBV5-1 to TRBJ2-3, with TRBD2 matching over 9 bases. Germline V gene data show CDR1 as SGHRS and CDR2 as YFSETQ. V lost 3 bases to trimming and J lost 4 bases; unmatched junction nucleotides: 9. The CDR3 length is 16 residues. Here the CDR3 reads CASSSGGGALADTQYF. DNA for the CDR3: TGCGCCAGCAGCTCCGGCGGGGGGGCCCTGGCAGATACGCAGTATTTT.

This clonotype was detected ten times or more. This chain connects TRBV4-1 to TRBJ1-2, with TRBD1 as a possible D gene (5 bases). The ends were cut back, 0 bases at V and 1 base at J, with 15 bases in the middle. In germline, CDR1 is MGHRA, CDR2 YSYEKL. CDR3 length: 17 amino acids. The CDR3, as DNA: TGCGCCAGCAGCCAAGATCTCAGGGAGGTTTTTAACTATGGCTACACCTTC. Amino acids: CASSQDLREVFNYGYTF.

This sequence joins TRBV10-3 and TRBJ2-7; 12 bases align to TRBD1. The CDR3 runs 14 residues. From germline, CDR1 is ENHRY and CDR2 SYGVKD. The V segment lost 11 bases and the J segment 6 bases; nucleotides outside the gene matches: 11. Written as DNA, the CDR3 is TGTGCCGCCAGTACCGGGACAGGGGGCGTCGAGCAGTACTTC. Its translation: CAASTGTGGVEQYF.

This clonotype appeared many times. J is TRBJ2-7 and V is TRBV6-5; 9 bases line up with TRBD2. The V gene end was trimmed by 2 bases and the J gene end by 2 bases; junction bases not matched to a gene: 1. Germline CDR1 is MNHEY and CDR2 is SVGAGI. CDR3 length equals 14 residues. The CDR3 DNA reads as TGTGCCAGCAGTTACGCGGGAGGGCCCTACGAGCAGTACTTC. Translation gives CASSYAGGPYEQYF.

The genes are TRBV5-1 and TRBJ2-1; 14 bases fit TRBD2. Trimming at V came to 4 bases and at J to 9 bases, leaving 6 bases not matched to a gene. Germline CDR1 and CDR2: SGHRS and YFSETQ. The CDR3 covers 15 residues. The CDR3 sequence is CASSLGLAGAAEQFF. In nucleotides, the CDR3 is TGCGCCAGCAGCCTGGGACTAGCGGGAGCAGCTGAGCAGTTCTTC.

The chain is built from TRBV20-1 and TRBJ2-1; TRBD2 matches at 8 bases. CDR3 length equals 13 residues. Per the germline V gene, CDR1 is DFQATT and CDR2 is SNEGSKA (reference sequence). Unmatched junction bases numbered 6, after V lost 4 bases and J lost 7 bases. CDR3 sequence: CSAMGTSLNEQFF. CDR3 in DNA: TGCAGTGCTATGGGGACTAGTTTGAATGAGCAGTTCTTC.

Written as DNA, the CDR3 is TGCAGTGCTAACCTACCCGGGACAGGGGGAACTAATTCACCCCTCCACTTT. Its translation: CSANLPGTGGTNSPLHF. The V call is TRBV20-1, the J call TRBJ1-6; 11 nucleotides align to TRBD1. Germline values: CDR1 DFQATT, CDR2 SNEGSKA (reference sequence). The length of the CDR3 is 17 residues. The V and J ends lost 4 bases and 6 bases, in that order; junction bases with no gene match: 11.

The chain has TRBV27 and TRBJ1-6, with D unresolved. Trimming removed 2 bases from V and 6 bases from J, with 5 bases in between. CDR1 and CDR2 from the germline V gene are MNHEY and SMNVEV (reference sequence). The CDR3 sequence is 13 residues long. In nucleotides, the CDR3 is TGTGCCAGCAGTTTAGCTTTTAATTCACCCCTCCACTTT. Residues: CASSLAFNSPLHF.

In this sample, this clonotype turned up many times. The V and J genes are TRBV28 and TRBJ2-2; no firm D call. Trimming removed 3 bases from V and 1 base from J, with 9 bases in between. The CDR3 consists of 15 residues. Looked up from germline, CDR1 is MDHEN and CDR2 is SYDVKM. The CDR3 nucleotides are TGTGCCAGCAGTTTCAGGCTCTTGAACACCGGGGAGCTGTTTTTT. This translates into CASSFRLLNTGELFF.